This T cell receptor beta chain was found in a study of CD8 T cells in ankylosing spondylitis. Findings and limits, study-wide: Before this, some motif variants had been reported in reactive arthritis synovial fluid and blood. Seemingly distinctive of ankylosing spondylitis blood was a TCR beta motif formed by eight highly homologous variants.

Quantitative 5'-RACE with molecular barcodes generated TCR beta libraries. TCRdb fed the 5' RACE reads into MiXCR, producing one record per CDR3 protein. This table has 500,000 or so distinct CDR3 sequences, 5.3% appearing once. This CDR3 has 16 residues. Trimming removed 5 bases from V and 0 bases from J, with 14 bases in between. Germline CDR1 reads SGHTA; CDR2 reads FQGNSA. This clonotype was counted a few times. Its target is unknown. The sequence was obtained from a male donor with ankylosing spondylitis. Specimen: blood, either unsorted or a sorted T cell fraction (not recorded which). The rearrangement joins TRBV7-2 to TRBJ2-4, with D perhaps TRBD2 (6 bases). CDR3 protein: CASSSKTSLAKNIQYF. The CDR3 region has the DNA TGTGCCAGCAGCAGTAAGACTAGTCTAGCCAAAAACATTCAGTACTTC. Looking up the rest from reference TRBV7-2 and TRBJ2-4 gives the full variable domain: GAGVSQSPSNKVTEKGKDVELRCDPISGHTALYWYRQSLGQGLEFLIYFQGNSAPDKSGLPSDRFSAERTGGSVSTLTIQRTQQEDSAVYLCASSSKTSLAKNIQYFGAGTRLSVL.